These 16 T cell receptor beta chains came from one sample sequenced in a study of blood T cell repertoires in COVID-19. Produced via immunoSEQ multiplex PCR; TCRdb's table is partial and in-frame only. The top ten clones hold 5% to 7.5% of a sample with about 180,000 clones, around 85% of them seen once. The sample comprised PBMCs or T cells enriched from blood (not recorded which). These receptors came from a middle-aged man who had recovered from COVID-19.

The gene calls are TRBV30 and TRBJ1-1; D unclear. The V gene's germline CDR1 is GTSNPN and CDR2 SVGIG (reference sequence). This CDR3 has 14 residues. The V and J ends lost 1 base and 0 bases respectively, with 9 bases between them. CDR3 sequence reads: CAWSEEAVNTEAFF. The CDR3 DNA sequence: TGTGCCTGGAGTGAGGAGGCGGTGAACACTGAAGCTTTCTTT.

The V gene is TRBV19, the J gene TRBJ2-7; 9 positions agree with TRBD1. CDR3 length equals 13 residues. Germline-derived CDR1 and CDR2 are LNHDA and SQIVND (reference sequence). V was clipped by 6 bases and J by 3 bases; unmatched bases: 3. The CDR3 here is CASSGDRVYEQYF. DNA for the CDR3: TGTGCCAGTAGCGGGGACAGGGTCTACGAGCAGTACTTC.

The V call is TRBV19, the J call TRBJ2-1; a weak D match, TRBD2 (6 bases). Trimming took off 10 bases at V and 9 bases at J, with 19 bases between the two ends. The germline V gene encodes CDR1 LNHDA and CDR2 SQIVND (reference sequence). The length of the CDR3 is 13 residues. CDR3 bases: TGTGCCACCGCCGGGAGACCCTACGTTGAGCAGTTCTTC. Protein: CATAGRPYVEQFF.

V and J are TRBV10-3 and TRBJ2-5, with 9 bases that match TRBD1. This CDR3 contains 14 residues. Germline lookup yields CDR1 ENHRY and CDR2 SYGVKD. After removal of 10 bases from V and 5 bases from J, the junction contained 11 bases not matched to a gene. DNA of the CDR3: TGTGCCACACGACCGGGACAGGGCAGGGAGACCCAGTACTTC. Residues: CATRPGQGRETQYF.

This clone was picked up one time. CDR3 region: CASSSYTGQGRQPQHF. CDR3 DNA sequence: TGTGCCAGCAGTTCCTACACCGGACAGGGCAGGCAGCCCCAGCATTTT. The chain employs TRBV27 and TRBJ1-5, with TRBD1 identical over 8 bases. There are 16 residues in the CDR3. The germline gives CDR1 MNHEY, CDR2 SMNVEV (reference sequence). V was clipped by 4 bases and J by 7 bases; unmatched bases: 12.

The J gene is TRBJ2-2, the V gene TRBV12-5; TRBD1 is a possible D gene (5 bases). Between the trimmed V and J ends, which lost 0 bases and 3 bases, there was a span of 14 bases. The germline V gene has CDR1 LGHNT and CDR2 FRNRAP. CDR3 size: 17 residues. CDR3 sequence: CASGLVLRANDTGELFF. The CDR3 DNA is TGTGCTAGTGGTTTGGTACTCAGGGCGAACGACACCGGGGAGCTGTTTTTT.

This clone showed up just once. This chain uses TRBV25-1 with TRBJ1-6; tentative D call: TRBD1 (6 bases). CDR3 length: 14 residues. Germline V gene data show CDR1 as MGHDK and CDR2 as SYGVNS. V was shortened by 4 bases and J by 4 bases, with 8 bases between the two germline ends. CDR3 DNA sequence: TGTGCCAGCAGTGGTGGACAGTATAATTCACCCCTCCACTTT. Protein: CASSGGQYNSPLHF.

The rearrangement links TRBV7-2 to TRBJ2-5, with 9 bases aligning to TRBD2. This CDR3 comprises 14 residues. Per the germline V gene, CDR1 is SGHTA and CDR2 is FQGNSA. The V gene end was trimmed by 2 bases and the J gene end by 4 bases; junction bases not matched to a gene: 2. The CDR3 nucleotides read TGTGCCAGCAGCTTATCTAGCGGGGTAGAGACCCAGTACTTC. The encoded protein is CASSLSSGVETQYF.

The CDR3 reads CSAQGADGYTF. The CDR3 nucleotides read TGCAGCGCACAGGGGGCGGATGGCTACACCTTC. The chain is built from TRBV29-1 and TRBJ1-2, with 9 positions matching TRBD1. The CDR3 runs 11 residues. After removal of 7 bases from V and 6 bases from J, the junction contained 3 bases not matched to a gene. CDR1 is SQVTM, CDR2 ANQGSEA, per germline.

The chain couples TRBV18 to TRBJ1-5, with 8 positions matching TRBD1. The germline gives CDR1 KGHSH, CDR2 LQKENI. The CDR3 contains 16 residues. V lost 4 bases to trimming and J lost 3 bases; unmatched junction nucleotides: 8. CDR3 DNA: TGTGCCAGCTCACTACTCGGACAGGGCCCCAATCAGCCCCAGCATTTT. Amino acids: CASSLLGQGPNQPQHF.

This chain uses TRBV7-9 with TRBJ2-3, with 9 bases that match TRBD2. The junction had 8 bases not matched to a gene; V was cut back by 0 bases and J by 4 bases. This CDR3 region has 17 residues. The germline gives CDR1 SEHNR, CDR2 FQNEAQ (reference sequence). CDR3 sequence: CASSLAGAGGPSDTQYF. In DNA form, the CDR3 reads TGTGCCAGCAGCTTAGCGGGGGCGGGGGGGCCCTCAGATACGCAGTATTTT.

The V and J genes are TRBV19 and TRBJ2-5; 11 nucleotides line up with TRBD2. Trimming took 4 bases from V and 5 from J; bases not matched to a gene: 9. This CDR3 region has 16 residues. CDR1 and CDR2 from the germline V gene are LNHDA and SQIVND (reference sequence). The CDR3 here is CASSRTSGGSHETQYF. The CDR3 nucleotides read TGTGCCAGTAGTAGAACTAGCGGGGGTTCACACGAGACCCAGTACTTC.

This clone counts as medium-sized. The CDR3 reads CASNDAGFSGTGELFF. In DNA, the CDR3 is TGTGCCAGCAACGACGCGGGTTTTTCAGGTACCGGGGAGCTGTTTTTT. The chain combines TRBV5-5 with TRBJ2-2; D may be TRBD2 (5 bases). The CDR3 has 16 amino acids. Per the germline V gene, CDR1 is SGHKS and CDR2 is YYEKEE (reference sequence). Trimming shortened V by 6 bases and J by 5 bases, and 20 bases separated the two germline ends.

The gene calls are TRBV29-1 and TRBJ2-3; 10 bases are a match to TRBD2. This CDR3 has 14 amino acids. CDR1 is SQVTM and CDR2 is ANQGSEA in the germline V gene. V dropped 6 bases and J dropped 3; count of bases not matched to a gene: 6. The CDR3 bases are TGCAGCGTACAGCGGGAGGGCCCGACAGATACGCAGTATTTT. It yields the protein CSVQREGPTDTQYF.

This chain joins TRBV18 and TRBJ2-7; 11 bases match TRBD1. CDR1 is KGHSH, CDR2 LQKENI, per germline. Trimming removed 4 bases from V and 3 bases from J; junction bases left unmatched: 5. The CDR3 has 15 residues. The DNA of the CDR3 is TGTGCCAGCTCACGGGACAGGGGGACAAACTACGAGCAGTACTTC. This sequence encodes CASSRDRGTNYEQYF.

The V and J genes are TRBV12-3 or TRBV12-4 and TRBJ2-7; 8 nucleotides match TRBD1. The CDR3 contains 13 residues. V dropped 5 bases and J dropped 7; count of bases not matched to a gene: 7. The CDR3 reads CASSPRGRGEQYF. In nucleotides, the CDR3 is TGTGCCAGCAGTCCCAGGGGGCGTGGGGAGCAGTACTTC.